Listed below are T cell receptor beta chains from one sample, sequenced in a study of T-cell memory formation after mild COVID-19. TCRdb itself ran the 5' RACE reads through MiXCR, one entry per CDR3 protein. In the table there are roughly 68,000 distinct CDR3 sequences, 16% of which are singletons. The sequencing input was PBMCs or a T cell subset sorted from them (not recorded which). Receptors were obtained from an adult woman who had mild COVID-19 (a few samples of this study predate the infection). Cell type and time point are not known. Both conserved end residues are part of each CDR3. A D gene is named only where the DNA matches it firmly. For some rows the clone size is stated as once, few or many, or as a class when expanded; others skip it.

CASKTGLETQYF TGTGCCAGCAAAACGGGACTAGAGACCCAGTACTTC TRBJ2-5 TRBV6-5 few .
CSGRDASYNEQFF TGCAGTGGCAGGGACGCCTCCTACAATGAGCAGTTCTTC TRBJ2-1 TRBV20-1 few .
CASRPLVGADNEQFF TGTGCCAGCAGACCTCTTGTGGGAGCGGACAATGAGCAGTTCTTC TRBJ2-1 TRBV12-3/TRBV12-4 few .
CASSSTGITF TGTGCCAGCAGCTCTACAGGGATCACCTTC TRBJ1-2 TRBV11-2 . .
CASSHALATDTQYF TGTGCCAGCAGCCACGCACTAGCGACCGATACGCAGTATTTT TRBJ2-3 TRBV4-2 few TRBD2
CASSLREETQYF TGTGCCAGCAGCTTACGGGAAGAGACCCAGTACTTC TRBJ2-5 TRBV7-9 few .
CASSDGQGGNEKLFF TGCGCCAGCAGCGATGGACAGGGGGGGAATGAAAAACTGTTTTTT TRBJ1-4 TRBV5-1 . TRBD1
CASSPSGAFYYGYTF TGCGCCAGCAGCCCAAGCGGCGCGTTTTATTATGGCTACACCTTC TRBJ1-2 TRBV4-3 few .
CATQATGDSDTQYF TGTGCCACCCAAGCTACAGGGGATTCAGATACGCAGTATTTT TRBJ2-3 TRBV24-1 few TRBD1
CSAGGVYYEQYF TGCAGTGCCGGCGGGGTATACTACGAGCAGTACTTC TRBJ2-7 TRBV20-1 . .
CASSPDDRSSYEQYF TGTGCCAGCAGTCCTGATGACCGAAGCTCCTACGAGCAGTACTTC TRBJ2-7 TRBV6-6 few .
CASSQGAGVDTQYF TGTGCTAGCAGTCAGGGCGCGGGAGTGGATACGCAGTATTTT TRBJ2-3 TRBV7-7 many TRBD2
CASSEYGGGSLNSPLHF TGTGCCAGCAGTGAATACGGTGGGGGAAGCTTGAATTCACCCCTCCACTTT TRBJ1-6 TRBV25-1 few .
CASSITGGQQETQYF TGTGCCAGTAGTATCACAGGGGGCCAACAAGAGACCCAGTACTTC TRBJ2-5 TRBV19 few TRBD1
CASSFYQRGTGELFF TGTGCCAGCAGCTTCTACCAGCGGGGAACCGGGGAGCTGTTTTTT TRBJ2-2 TRBV7-3 few TRBD2
CASRPTKGQDYVAGANVLTF TGCGCCAGCCGTCCGACTAAAGGACAGGATTATGTCGCTGGGGCCAACGTCCTGACTTTC TRBJ2-6 TRBV23-1 many TRBD1
CSVEALQYRDGYEQFF TGCAGCGTTGAAGCCCTACAATACCGGGACGGCTATGAGCAGTTCTTC TRBJ2-1 TRBV29-1 . .
CASSSGTSGGAVDEQFF TGTGCCAGCAGCTCCGGGACTAGCGGGGGGGCAGTTGATGAGCAGTTCTTC TRBJ2-1 TRBV12-3/TRBV12-4 few TRBD2
CASSLTSGGHSYEQYF TGCGCCAGCAGCTTGACTAGCGGGGGGCACTCCTACGAGCAGTACTTC TRBJ2-7 TRBV5-1 few TRBD2
CASRGDSGSFHNEQFF TGTGCCAGCAGGGGGGACAGCGGGAGTTTCCACAATGAGCAGTTCTTC TRBJ2-1 TRBV6-5 few .
CASSYDVVVRGADGYTF TGTGCCAGCAGTTACGACGTGGTCGTCAGAGGTGCAGATGGCTACACCTTC TRBJ1-2 TRBV6-5 few .
CASSYGSGSYEQYF TGTGCCAGCAGTTACGGGAGCGGCTCCTACGAGCAGTACTTC TRBJ2-7 TRBV6-5 . .
CASSLARQGVYEQYF TGTGCCAGCAGCTTGGCGAGACAGGGAGTCTACGAGCAGTACTTC TRBJ2-7 TRBV5-5 . TRBD1
CASSWDRDGYTF TGTGCCAGCAGTTGGGACAGGGATGGCTACACCTTC TRBJ1-2 TRBV12-3/TRBV12-4 once TRBD1
CASSRLAGEPYTDTQYF TGTGCCAGCAGTCGACTAGCGGGGGAACCCTACACAGATACGCAGTATTTT TRBJ2-3 TRBV6-5 few TRBD2
CASSMGDGANVLTF TGTGCCAGTAGTATGGGGGACGGGGCCAACGTCCTGACTTTC TRBJ2-6 TRBV19 many .
CASSQELHGREAFF TGCGCCAGCAGCCAAGAACTTCATGGGAGGGAAGCTTTCTTT TRBJ1-1 TRBV4-1 few .
CSALDPTTREGLYEQYF TGCAGTGCTCTTGACCCAACTACCCGGGAGGGCCTCTACGAGCAGTACTTC TRBJ2-7 TRBV20-1 few TRBD2
CASSFAGSGELFF TGTGCCAGCAGTTTCGCAGGGTCCGGGGAGCTGTTTTTT TRBJ2-2 TRBV27 . .
CASSQAGGWTEAFF TGCGCCAGCAGCCAAGCAGGGGGGTGGACTGAAGCTTTCTTT TRBJ1-1 TRBV4-1 few TRBD1
CASSLDWGQDYNEQFF TGTGCCAGCAGCTTGGATTGGGGACAGGATTACAATGAGCAGTTCTTC TRBJ2-1 TRBV7-9 once TRBD1
CASSSPDRLNEQFF TGTGCCAGCAGCTCCCCGGACAGACTCAATGAGCAGTTCTTC TRBJ2-1 TRBV7-9 . .
CSVESPGGGRAHEQYF TGCAGCGTTGAAAGCCCCGGGGGAGGCAGGGCGCACGAGCAGTACTTC TRBJ2-7 TRBV29-1 . .
CASSLMRAGGSTGELFF TGTGCCAGCAGCTTGATGCGAGCGGGAGGTTCCACCGGGGAGCTGTTTTTT TRBJ2-2 TRBV7-6 . TRBD2
CASSVEGGGTDTQYF TGTGCCAGCAGCGTAGAGGGCGGGGGCACAGATACGCAGTATTTT TRBJ2-3 TRBV9 . .
CASSLASGGEQYF TGTGCCAGCAGTTTAGCGTCGGGGGGCGAGCAGTACTTC TRBJ2-7 TRBV12-3/TRBV12-4 few TRBD2
CASSPKSGTSGSSVTGELFF TGTGCCAGCAGCCCGAAATCCGGGACTAGCGGGAGTAGTGTCACCGGGGAGCTGTTTTTT TRBJ2-2 TRBV5-5 few TRBD2
CASSEGTGNEQFF TGTGCCAGCAGCGAAGGGACAGGGAATGAGCAGTTCTTC TRBJ2-1 TRBV5-6 few TRBD1
CASSFPSEQYF TGTGCCAGCAGTTTCCCTAGCGAGCAGTACTTC TRBJ2-7 TRBV6-2/TRBV6-3 few .
CASSLGAGNEQFF TGTGCCAGCAGCTTAGGCGCGGGAAATGAGCAGTTCTTC TRBJ2-1 TRBV7-9 few .
CATSRVDRATDTQYF TGTGCCACCAGCAGAGTCGACAGGGCCACAGATACGCAGTATTTT TRBJ2-3 TRBV15 . TRBD1
CASSLSTLDHLGQYF TGTGCCAGCAGCTTAAGTACGCTGGATCACCTTGGGCAGTATTTT TRBJ2-3 TRBV7-9 many .
CASSLGTSAYNEQFF TGTGCCAGCAGCTTAGGGACTAGCGCCTACAATGAGCAGTTCTTC TRBJ2-1 TRBV7-9 few TRBD2
CASSLHSGGNYEQYF TGTGCCAGCAGTTTACATAGCGGGGGGAACTACGAGCAGTACTTC TRBJ2-7 TRBV27 . TRBD2
CATSDREAGANVLTF TGTGCCACCAGTGATCGGGAAGCCGGGGCCAACGTCCTGACTTTC TRBJ2-6 TRBV24-1 . .
CAEGCGGPRAQYF TGTGCCGAGGGTTGTGGGGGACCACGAGCCCAGTACTTC TRBJ2-5 TRBV19 few .
CASSPEASGPYEQYF TGTGCCAGCAGCCCAGAGGCTAGCGGGCCTTACGAGCAGTACTTC TRBJ2-7 TRBV7-6 . TRBD2
CASRWTGSSYNEQFF TGTGCCAGCAGGTGGACAGGGAGCTCCTACAATGAGCAGTTCTTC TRBJ2-1 TRBV6-5 few TRBD1